The 32 T cell receptor beta chains presented below share a single source sample, sequenced in a study of blood T cell repertoires in COVID-19. The repertoire was sequenced with immunoSEQ multiplex PCR; TCRdb's copy has only in-frame clones and lacks some. The sample gives over 40,000 clones, about four fifths of which show up once; 6.5% to 8.5% is in the top ten. The sequencing input was peripheral blood. These receptors originate from a man between 60 and 75 years old with active COVID-19.

V and J are TRBV27 and TRBJ2-1; D is possibly TRBD1 (5 bases). Trimming shortened V by 6 bases and J by 6 bases, and 18 bases separated the two germline ends. Germline V CDR1 and CDR2: MNHEY, SMNVEV (reference sequence). The CDR3 sequence is 15 residues long. This CDR3 reads CASRESRYGANEQFF. In nucleotides, the CDR3 is TGTGCCAGCAGGGAGAGCAGGTATGGGGCCAATGAGCAGTTCTTC.

The rearrangement uses TRBV9 and TRBJ2-5; D may be TRBD2 (6 bases). V lost 3 bases, J lost 0 bases, and 12 bases lay in between. CDR3 length: 15 amino acids. Germline CDR1 SGDLS, CDR2 YYNGEE. CDR3 sequence: CASSGAAGYQETQYF. CDR3 sequence (DNA): TGTGCCAGCAGCGGGGCGGCGGGGTACCAAGAGACCCAGTACTTC.

This sequence joins TRBV7-9 and TRBJ2-5; D is ambiguous. This CDR3 contains 14 residues. Per the germline V gene, CDR1 is SEHNR and CDR2 is FQNEAQ (reference sequence). V was clipped by 1 base and J by 4 bases, with 10 bases between them. Here the CDR3 DNA reads TGTGCCAGCAGCTTAGGATCCCTGGCAGAGACCCAGTACTTC. Protein: CASSLGSLAETQYF. Based on the CDR3 plus reference TRBV7-9 and TRBJ2-5, the full variable domain is DTGVSQNPRHKITKRGQNVTFRCDPISEHNRLYWYRQTLGQGPEFLTYFQNEAQLEKSRLLSDRFSAERPKGSFSTLEIQRTEQGDSAMYLCASSLGSLAETQYFGPGTRLLVL.

The chain uses TRBV5-1 and TRBJ1-4; 7 nucleotides agree with TRBD1. Germline CDR1 reads SGHRS; CDR2 reads YFSETQ. The CDR3 is 14 residues long. Unmatched junction bases numbered 2, after V lost 0 bases and J lost 6 bases. CDR3 amino acids: CASSLGRGDEKLFF. The CDR3, as DNA: TGCGCCAGCAGCTTGGGCAGGGGGGATGAAAAACTGTTTTTT.

V and J are TRBV5-4 and TRBJ2-2; D is uncertain. This CDR3 comprises 15 residues. Germline CDR1 and CDR2: SGHNT and YYREEE (reference sequence). Trimming removed 1 base from V and 5 bases from J, with 12 bases in between. CDR3 in amino acids: CASSLKTQNTGELFF. The CDR3 DNA sequence: TGTGCCAGCAGCTTGAAAACCCAGAATACCGGGGAGCTGTTTTTT.

This chain uses TRBV29-1 with TRBJ2-3, with TRBD2 matching 10 bases. Germline-derived CDR1 and CDR2 are SQVTM and ANQGSEA. Trimming took 2 bases from V and 2 from J; bases not matched to a gene: 13. The length of the CDR3 is 18 residues. In DNA form, the CDR3 reads TGCAGCGTTGAAATGTCTAGCGGGAGCCTTAGGGTCACAGATACGCAGTATTTT. Its translation: CSVEMSSGSLRVTDTQYF.

The chain joins TRBV28 to TRBJ2-2, with 7 nucleotides matching TRBD1. Losses at the gene ends were 5 bases for V and 2 bases for J; bases not matched to a gene: 5. This CDR3 has 15 amino acids. Germline assignment: CDR1 MDHEN and CDR2 SYDVKM. CDR3 region: CASSPRDRNTGELFF. The CDR3 nucleotides are TGTGCCAGCAGTCCCCGGGACAGAAACACCGGGGAGCTGTTTTTT.

This clone was seen only a few times. V and J are TRBV12-3 or TRBV12-4 and TRBJ1-1; TRBD1 aligns across 10 bases. The V and J ends lost 5 bases and 6 bases, in that order; junction bases with no gene match: 3. The CDR3 consists of 13 residues. The CDR3 DNA reads TGTGCCAGCAGTCGACAGGGGGCATCTGAAGCTTTCTTT. It encodes CASSRQGASEAFF.

The table lists this clone with a few counts. The V call is TRBV6-1, the J call TRBJ2-4; possible D gene TRBD1, 5 bases. CDR1 is MNHNS, CDR2 SASEGT, per germline. The CDR3 loop spans 19 amino acids. The germline V and J ends were trimmed by 2 bases and 2 bases, with 22 bases remaining between them. The CDR3 bases are TGTGCCAGCAGTGAACGCCTGGCAGGGCAGGCTGTTACCAAAAACATTCAGTACTTC. Translation: CASSERLAGQAVTKNIQYF.

This clone was counted a single time. The chain carries TRBV12-3 or TRBV12-4 and TRBJ1-5, with D unresolved. The V end lost 7 bases, the J end lost 6 bases, and 13 bases lay between the germline ends. CDR3 size: 13 residues. This chain's CDR3 is CASNFKGGQPQHF. The CDR3 DNA sequence: TGTGCCAGCAATTTTAAAGGAGGTCAGCCCCAGCATTTT.

On this clone: One junction end disagrees with the germline gene, perhaps due to a read error. The chain recombines TRBV19 with TRBJ2-3; the match to TRBD1 covers 11 bases. This CDR3 spans 17 amino acids. Germline assignment: CDR1 LNHDA and CDR2 SQIVND (reference sequence). DNA for the CDR3: TGTACCAGTAGTTCATCTGGACAGGGGGCTATCTCCGCAATTGTGTATTTT. Encoded protein: CTSSSSGQGAISAIVYF.

CDR3: CATSTGAGNTIYF. The DNA of the CDR3 is TGTGCCACCTCCACAGGGGCTGGAAACACCATATATTTT. The chain joins TRBV24-1 to TRBJ1-3; 7 positions agree with TRBD1. CDR1 is KGHDR and CDR2 is SFDVKD in the germline V gene. The J segment lost 2 bases and the V segment lost 9 bases, leaving 3 bases of the junction unmatched. CDR3 length equals 13 residues.

V and J are TRBV19 and TRBJ1-1, with a weak D call TRBD1 (5 bases). The CDR3 has 12 amino acids. The V end was cut by 5 bases, the J end by 5 bases, with 9 bases between. CDR1 LNHDA and CDR2 SQIVND come from the germline V gene (reference sequence). The chain's CDR3 is CASSQGGTEAFF. The CDR3 DNA reads as TGTGCCAGTAGTCAGGGAGGGACTGAAGCTTTCTTT. Full variable domain (remainder filled in from reference TRBV19 and TRBJ1-1): DGGITQSPKYLFRKEGQNVTLSCEQNLNHDAMYWYRQDPGQGLRLIYYSQIVNDFQKGDIAEGYSVSREKKESFPLTVTSAQKNPTAFYLCASSQGGTEAFFGQGTRLTVV.

The chain uses TRBV5-1 and TRBJ2-7; 9 bases fit TRBD1. Germline V gives CDR1 SGHRS, CDR2 YFSETQ. The CDR3 length is 15 residues. V trimming: 5 bases; J trimming: 6 bases; junction bases outside the gene matches: 12. The CDR3: CASSSSGTGRLEQYF. The CDR3 region has the DNA TGCGCCAGCAGTTCGTCCGGGACAGGGCGTCTCGAGCAGTACTTC.

The V gene is TRBV30, the J gene TRBJ2-7; 8 bases are shared with TRBD1. CDR1 and CDR2 from the germline V gene are GTSNPN and SVGIG (reference sequence). The CDR3 runs 16 residues. V lost 0 bases, J lost 7 bases, and 14 bases stayed unmatched. The DNA of the CDR3 is TGTGCCTGGAGTGTAAGGTTGGGCAGGGGGCTCAGGGAGCAGTACTTC. This translates into CAWSVRLGRGLREQYF.

The V and J genes are TRBV19 and TRBJ2-2; 9 bases are shared with TRBD1. Looked up from germline, CDR1 is LNHDA and CDR2 is SQIVND (reference sequence). This CDR3 spans 14 amino acids. The junction had 3 bases not matched to a gene; V was cut back by 6 bases and J by 4 bases. The CDR3: CASRQGAGTGELFF. CDR3 sequence (DNA): TGTGCCAGTAGACAGGGGGCGGGCACCGGGGAGCTGTTTTTT.

The J gene is TRBJ2-3, the V gene TRBV9; D is ambiguous. The V gene's germline CDR1 is SGDLS and CDR2 YYNGEE. CDR3 size: 14 residues. The V and J ends lost 1 base and 4 bases respectively, with 10 bases between them. The DNA of the CDR3 is TGTGCCAGCAGCGTATTGCAGGCCTCAGATACGCAGTATTTT. It specifies CASSVLQASDTQYF.

This clone was detected only once. This chain links TRBV19 with TRBJ1-2, with D possibly being TRBD1 (5 bases). The CDR3 is 13 residues long. With 3 bases removed from V and 7 bases from J, the gap between germline ends came to 12 bases. In germline, CDR1 is LNHDA, CDR2 SQIVND (reference sequence). Here the CDR3 DNA reads TGTGCCAGTAGTATGCTATCAGGGTCTGGCTACACCTTC. Translated, it gives CASSMLSGSGYTF.

The chain couples TRBV5-4 to TRBJ1-2; 7 bases map to TRBD1. The germline CDR1 and CDR2 sequences are SGHNT and YYREEE (reference sequence). This CDR3 is 14 amino acids long. Unmatched junction bases numbered 9, after V lost 4 bases and J lost 6 bases. The DNA for the CDR3 is TGTGCCAGCAGCCGGACAGGAAAGGGTGATGGCTACACCTTC. Translation gives CASSRTGKGDGYTF.

V gene TRBV9 combines with J gene TRBJ2-7; a weak D match, TRBD2 (6 bases). The germline V and J ends were trimmed by 3 bases and 5 bases, with 12 bases remaining between them. The CDR3 spans 13 residues. CDR1 is SGDLS, CDR2 YYNGEE, per germline. In DNA form, the CDR3 reads TGTGCCAGCAGCGGAACCGGGAGCCACGAGCAGTACTTC. As protein: CASSGTGSHEQYF.

The table lists this clone with a few counts. V is TRBV5-4 and J is TRBJ2-2, with 14 bases that match TRBD2. The germline V gene encodes CDR1 SGHNT and CDR2 YYREEE (reference sequence). The CDR3 runs to 17 residues. V shed 3 bases and J 2 bases; nucleotides not matched to a gene: 3. The CDR3 DNA sequence: TGTGCCAGCAGCTCCGGACTAGCGGGAGGAAACACCGGGGAGCTGTTTTTT. It yields the protein CASSSGLAGGNTGELFF.

This clone was seen only a few times. This chain links TRBV6-5 with TRBJ2-3; 9 nucleotides align to TRBD2. With 10 bases clipped from V and 6 bases from J, the junction kept 11 bases outside the gene matches. The CDR3 length is 14 residues. Germline loops: CDR1 MNHEY, CDR2 SVGAGI. In DNA form, the CDR3 reads TGTGCCACCACACCCTTAGCGGGAGCGGATACGCAGTATTTT. Translated: CATTPLAGADTQYF.

The CDR3 nucleotides read TGTGCCAGCCGAGGACTACCCCAAGAGACCCAGTACTTC. The encoded protein is CASRGLPQETQYF. The chain has TRBV6-4 and TRBJ2-5, with a tentative D call TRBD2 (6 bases). CDR1 and CDR2 (germline): MRHNA, SNTAGT. Trimming pared 8 bases from V and 1 base from J, leaving 11 bases between. The CDR3 length is 13 residues.

In its sample, this clone was seen a few times. CDR3 residues: CASSFSLHDRGGTGELFF. As DNA, the CDR3 is TGTGCCAGCAGCTTTAGCCTTCACGACAGGGGTGGCACCGGGGAGCTGTTTTTT. The chain recombines TRBV7-9 with TRBJ2-2; 8 bases fit TRBD1. The CDR3 consists of 18 residues. Trimming cost V 3 bases and J 4 bases; bases outside gene matches: 13. In germline, CDR1 is SEHNR, CDR2 FQNEAQ (reference sequence).

This clone was found once. The chain couples TRBV1 to TRBJ2-7; no DNA check was done on the table's D call, TRBD2. TRBV1 is reported as a pseudogene. CDR3 length equals 22 residues. This chain's CDR3 is CTSSQNPLLSWRDLFDVYEQYF. The CDR3 DNA is TGCACCAGCAGCCAAAACCCCCTACTGTCGTGGCGGGATTTATTCGACGTCTACGAGCAGTACTTC.

This clone was counted between two and nine times. CDR3 sequence (DNA): TGTGCCAGCAGCTCAGGTAGCGGGGACACAGATACGCAGTATTTT. Protein: CASSSGSGDTDTQYF. This chain connects TRBV7-3 to TRBJ2-3; 8 bases align to TRBD2. From germline, CDR1 is SGHTA and CDR2 FQGTGA. V gave up 4 bases and J gave up 2 bases; unmatched junction bases: 5. The CDR3 spans 15 residues.

This chain uses TRBV15 with TRBJ2-2; 10 bases are a match to TRBD2. CDR1 is LNHNV and CDR2 is YYDKDF in the germline V gene (reference sequence). The V gene end was trimmed by 3 bases and the J gene end by 5 bases; junction bases not matched to a gene: 9. This CDR3 has 17 amino acids. The CDR3 sequence is CATSRGGAGGQTGELFF. CDR3 nucleotide sequence: TGTGCCACCAGCAGGGGTGGAGCGGGGGGGCAGACCGGGGAGCTGTTTTTT.

This chain connects TRBV4-1 to TRBJ1-1; D call uncertain. The V end lost 1 base, the J end lost 2 bases, and 8 bases lay between the germline ends. The CDR3 length is 14 residues. Germline V gives CDR1 MGHRA, CDR2 YSYEKL. This chain's CDR3 is CASSQGYINTEAFF. The CDR3 nucleotides are TGCGCCAGCAGCCAAGGGTACATAAACACTGAAGCTTTCTTT.

V and J are TRBV7-9 and TRBJ1-2; 8 bases align to TRBD1. This CDR3 has 15 amino acids. Germline V gene data show CDR1 as SEHNR and CDR2 as FQNEAQ (reference sequence). The V and J ends lost 5 bases and 5 bases, in that order; junction bases with no gene match: 10. The CDR3 region has the DNA TGTGCCAGCAGCCCACCGGGACAGGCCTTTTATGGCTACACCTTC. Its translation is CASSPPGQAFYGYTF.

V usage is TRBV11-2 and J usage is TRBJ1-6, with D unresolved. Germline assignment: CDR1 SGHAT and CDR2 FQNNGV. The CDR3 consists of 13 residues. V was trimmed by 5 bases and J by 9 bases, leaving 11 bases between them. The CDR3 bases are TGTGCCAGCAGCCCGCTACTTGGTTCACCCCTCCACTTT. Its translation: CASSPLLGSPLHF.

V usage is TRBV28 and J usage is TRBJ2-7; D gene ambiguous. V lost 3 bases and J 0 bases, leaving 6 bases between the germline ends. Germline-derived CDR1 and CDR2 are MDHEN and SYDVKM. The CDR3 sequence is 13 residues long. CDR3 in DNA: TGTGCCAGCAGTTTGGCAGACTCCTACGAGCAGTACTTC. Translating it yields CASSLADSYEQYF. Full variable domain (missing parts from reference TRBV28 and TRBJ2-7): DVKVTQSSRYLVKRTGEKVFLECVQDMDHENMFWYRQDPGLGLRLIYFSYDVKMKEKGDIPEGYSVSREKKERFSLILESASTNQTSMYLCASSLADSYEQYFGPGTRLTVT.

The rearrangement links TRBV2 to TRBJ2-3; TRBD2 matches at 7 bases. The V segment lost 6 bases and the J segment 3 bases; nucleotides outside the gene matches: 15. The CDR3 has 17 residues. The germline gives CDR1 SNHLY, CDR2 FYNNEI. As DNA, the CDR3 is TGTGCCAGCAGAGGCCCCGGGGGGTCGGGGGTAACAGATACGCAGTATTTT. Its protein product is CASRGPGGSGVTDTQYF.